These T cell receptor beta chains were read from a single sample in a study of blood T cell repertoires in COVID-19. TCRdb's table, derived via immunoSEQ multiplex PCR, lists solely in-frame clones and lacks some. The table lists a few hundred thousand clones, 70% to 90% of them singletons. The sequenced sample consisted of peripheral blood. The receptors derive from a woman aged 70 to 79 with acute or convalescent COVID-19. The CDR3 runs from the conserved cysteine through the conserved F or W. Fields, in order: D gene, J gene, clone size, V gene, CDR3 protein, CDR3 DNA. D genes are given only for firm matches. The size field is filled for only some rows; it gives once, few, many or a size class.

>.|TRBJ1-2|.|TRBV19
CATRGRANYGYTF
TGTGCCACAAGAGGCAGGGCCAACTATGGCTACACCTTC
>TRBD1|TRBJ1-1|.|TRBV7-2
CASSPRGGREAFF
TGTGCCAGCAGCCCTAGAGGGGGCCGGGAAGCTTTCTTT
>TRBD2|TRBJ2-5|.|TRBV7-3
CASSLLAGPQETQYF
TGTGCCAGCAGCTTGCTAGCGGGGCCCCAAGAGACCCAGTACTTC
>TRBD1|TRBJ2-3|.|TRBV7-7
CASSPTGGRSDTQYF
TGTGCCAGCAGCCCCACAGGGGGTCGATCAGATACGCAGTATTTT
>.|TRBJ2-1|.|TRBV12-5
CASGFGGAEQFF
TGTGCTAGTGGTTTTGGTGGTGCGGAGCAGTTCTTC
>.|TRBJ2-2|.|TRBV3-1/TRBV3-2
CASSLVSSLSELFF
TGTGCCAGCAGCCTCGTGAGTAGCTTATCAGAGCTGTTTTTT
>.|TRBJ1-3|.|TRBV4-2
CASSQIFLQGIENTIYF
TGTGCCAGCAGCCAAATCTTCCTACAGGGCATAGAAAACACCATATATTTT
>.|TRBJ1-6|once|TRBV30
CAWRDKPNSPLHF
TGTGCCTGGAGAGACAAACCAAATTCACCCCTCCACTTT
>.|TRBJ2-1|once|TRBV4-1
CASSHRTGAMIDEQFF
TGCGCCAGCAGCCATCGGACTGGAGCAATGATAGATGAGCAGTTCTTC
>.|TRBJ2-3|.|TRBV11-2
CASSLLPGGRTDTQYF
TGTGCCAGCAGCTTACTCCCAGGGGGGCGCACAGATACGCAGTATTTT
>TRBD2|TRBJ2-5|.|TRBV2
CASSGGDTRERGTQYF
TGTGCCAGCTCGGGGGGGGACACAAGGGAGCGAGGGACCCAGTACTTC
>.|TRBJ1-3|.|TRBV5-6
CASSFRGGNTIYF
TGTGCCAGCAGCTTCCGGGGAGGAAACACCATATATTTT
>TRBD2|TRBJ2-5|.|TRBV3-1/TRBV3-2
CASRGAGGPETQYF
TGTGCCAGCAGAGGTGCGGGGGGGCCGGAGACCCAGTACTTC
>.|TRBJ2-1|.|TRBV11-3
CASSLGSGEQFF
TGTGCCAGCAGCTTAGGCTCGGGTGAGCAGTTCTTC
>TRBD1|TRBJ1-1|.|TRBV19
CASRYLGGKETEAFF
TGTGCCAGTAGATACTTAGGGGGCAAGGAGACTGAAGCTTTCTTT
>.|TRBJ2-3|once|TRBV9
CASSVNTGDTQYF
TGTGCCAGCAGCGTGAATACGGGGGATACGCAGTATTTT
>.|TRBJ1-2|.|TRBV19
CASSEEAFYGYTF
TGTGCCAGTAGTGAGGAGGCTTTTTATGGCTACACCTTC
>TRBD1|TRBJ1-2|.|TRBV5-1
CASSFQGTAALGGYTF
TGCGCCAGCAGCTTTCAGGGGACAGCCGCTCTCGGGGGCTACACCTTC
>TRBD2|TRBJ2-3|once|TRBV5-1
CASMELAGTDTQYF
TGCGCCAGCATGGAACTAGCGGGGACAGATACGCAGTATTTT
>.|TRBJ1-1|.|TRBV19
CASSMRVGAHTEAFF
TGTGCCAGTAGTATGCGCGTGGGGGCCCACACTGAAGCTTTCTTT
>.|TRBJ1-4|.|TRBV7-9
CASSPEQGWNEKLFF
TGTGCCAGCAGCCCGGAACAGGGTTGGAATGAAAAACTGTTTTTT
>TRBD2|TRBJ2-5|.|TRBV19
CATGTSGQETQYF
TGTGCCACCGGGACTAGCGGGCAAGAGACCCAGTACTTC
>.|TRBJ2-4|.|TRBV9
CASSVASRDIQYF
TGTGCCAGCAGCGTAGCTTCCAGGGACATTCAGTACTTC
>TRBD1|TRBJ1-3|.|TRBV5-1
CASSLDGTGRDTIYF
TGCGCCAGCAGCTTGGACGGGACAGGGAGGGACACCATATATTTT
>TRBD1|TRBJ1-2|.|TRBV3-1/TRBV3-2
CASRDSRMWYTF
TGTGCCAGCCGGGACAGTCGTATGTGGTACACCTTC
>TRBD1|TRBJ1-3|.|TRBV11-2
CASSLGQGNTIYF
TGTGCCAGCAGCTTAGGACAGGGGAACACCATATATTTT
>.|TRBJ1-1|.|TRBV28
CASSLRVPVEAFF
TGTGCCAGCAGTTTGAGAGTGCCGGTGGAAGCTTTCTTT
>TRBD2|TRBJ2-1|.|TRBV20-1
CSATGRGSRFF
TGCAGTGCGACCGGGAGGGGATCCCGGTTCTTC
>.|TRBJ2-2|.|TRBV20-1
CSASPGNTGELFF
TGCAGTGCTAGTCCGGGGAACACCGGGGAGCTGTTTTTT
>.|TRBJ1-5|once|TRBV11-3
CASSPRWTSVQPQHF
TGTGCCAGCAGCCCCAGGTGGACATCGGTCCAGCCCCAGCATTTT
>TRBD1|TRBJ1-4|few|TRBV6-6
CASSRDRGKVTNEKLFF
TGTGCCAGCAGTCGGGACAGGGGGAAAGTAACTAATGAAAAACTGTTTTTT
>.|TRBJ1-2|few|TRBV10-3
CAIRMYGTGANYGYTF
TGTGCCATCAGAATGTACGGGACGGGAGCTAACTATGGCTACACCTTC
>.|TRBJ2-1|.|TRBV4-2
CASSPNPDSSYNEQFF
TGTGCCAGCAGCCCCAACCCGGACAGTTCCTACAATGAGCAGTTCTTC
>.|TRBJ2-7|.|TRBV2
CASSQTYLDEQYF
TGTGCCAGCAGCCAAACCTACTTGGACGAGCAGTACTTC
>.|TRBJ1-2|.|TRBV27
CASSTTAGFYGYTF
TGTGCCAGCAGTACGACCGCAGGGTTTTATGGCTACACCTTC
>TRBD1|TRBJ2-7|.|TRBV5-1
CASSPDRGSYEQYF
TGCGCCAGCAGCCCGGACAGGGGCTCCTACGAGCAGTACTTC
>TRBD2|TRBJ2-3|.|TRBV6-1
CASSERKAGGLGRTDTQYF
TGTGCCAGCAGTGAACGTAAAGCGGGGGGCCTAGGCCGCACAGATACGCAGTATTTT
>TRBD1|TRBJ2-7|once|TRBV28
CASRGGGQGAYEQYF
TGTGCCAGCAGGGGGGGAGGACAGGGTGCCTACGAGCAGTACTTC
>.|TRBJ1-2|.|TRBV5-4
CASSLQAISNYGYTF
TGTGCCAGCAGCTTGCAAGCCATTTCTAACTATGGCTACACCTTC
>TRBD1|TRBJ2-1|.|TRBV5-1
CASSLDRAPYNEQFF
TGCGCCAGCAGCTTAGACAGGGCCCCCTACAATGAGCAGTTCTTC
>TRBD2|TRBJ2-3|.|TRBV11-2
CASRSPGGGLTDTQYF
TGTGCCAGCAGATCCCCCGGCGGGGGGTTGACAGATACGCAGTATTTT
>.|TRBJ2-1|.|TRBV7-2
CASSPPGREYNEQFF
TGTGCCAGCAGCCCCCCTGGCCGGGAGTACAATGAGCAGTTCTTC
>.|TRBJ1-2|few|TRBV5-4
CASSLAGNYGYTF
TGTGCCAGCAGCTTGGCGGGGAACTATGGCTACACCTTC
>.|TRBJ1-1|once|TRBV5-1
CASAGGTIRNTEAFF
TGCGCCAGCGCGGGTGGAACAATCCGGAACACTGAAGCTTTCTTT
>.|TRBJ2-5|.|TRBV5-1
CASSSAGGGLQETQYF
TGCGCCAGCAGCTCCGCCGGGGGAGGACTCCAAGAGACCCAGTACTTC
>.|TRBJ1-2|.|TRBV20-1
CSASLGTARGGYTF
TGCAGTGCTAGTTTGGGAACGGCCCGCGGGGGCTACACCTTC
>.|TRBJ1-5|.|TRBV19
CATHKGGDYNQPQHF
TGTGCCACTCACAAGGGGGGGGACTACAATCAGCCCCAGCATTTT
>TRBD2|TRBJ2-3|.|TRBV5-1
CASAEGGGRSDTQYF
TGCGCCAGCGCTGAGGGCGGGGGACGGTCAGATACGCAGTATTTT
>TRBD1|TRBJ1-2|.|TRBV5-1
CASSSDRDYGYTF
TGCGCCAGCAGCTCCGACAGGGACTATGGCTACACCTTC
>.|TRBJ2-2|.|TRBV5-1
CASSLWNSNTGELFF
TGCGCCAGCAGCTTGTGGAACAGTAACACCGGGGAGCTGTTTTTT
>.|TRBJ2-2|.|TRBV11-2
CASSNLRRGGKAGELFF
TGTGCCAGCAGCAATCTCCGTAGGGGGGGGAAAGCCGGGGAGCTGTTTTTT
>.|TRBJ1-2|.|TRBV2
CASSERGDYGYTF
TGTGCCAGCAGTGAACGGGGGGACTATGGCTACACCTTC
>.|TRBJ2-5|.|TRBV14
CASRHAGETQYF
TGTGCCAGCAGGCACGCGGGAGAGACCCAGTACTTC
>TRBD2|TRBJ2-3|.|TRBV11-3
CASSTRTSGSTDTQYF
TGTGCCAGCAGCACCCGGACTAGCGGATCCACAGATACGCAGTATTTT
>.|TRBJ2-3|.|TRBV5-1
CASSFSSSDTQYF
TGCGCCAGCAGCTTTAGCAGTTCAGATACGCAGTATTTT
>TRBD2|TRBJ2-1|once|TRBV3-1/TRBV3-2
CASSHGLAGPNEQFF
TGTGCCAGCAGCCACGGACTAGCGGGGCCCAATGAGCAGTTCTTC